One and the same sample provided the 29 T cell receptor beta chains below, sequenced in a study of blood T cells in healthy people across ages. Primers used in a second PCR of roughly 6 to 11 cycles were a sample-barcoded 5' primer and a J-beta primer mix. TCRdb ran MiXCR on the 5' RACE reads and lists one entry per CDR3 protein. This table has about 1 million distinct CDR3 sequences, 40% to 50% appearing once. Sequencing was carried out using blood. These receptors came from a woman aged 60-70 years in good health.

This chain joins TRBV30 and TRBJ1-2, with D unresolved. This CDR3 spans 13 amino acids. Germline-derived CDR1 and CDR2 are GTSNPN and SVGIG (reference sequence). V dropped 1 base and J dropped 4 bases, with 10 bases sitting between them. Here the CDR3 reads CAWSGESRYGYTF. CDR3 DNA: TGTGCCTGGAGTGGCGAAAGCCGCTATGGCTACACCTTC.

V gene TRBV6-6 combines with J gene TRBJ2-1, with TRBD2 as a possible D gene (6 bases). V dropped 10 bases and J dropped 0 bases, with 16 bases sitting between them. Per the germline V gene, CDR1 is MNHNY and CDR2 is SVGAGI (reference sequence). The CDR3 has 15 residues. The CDR3 nucleotides are TGTGCCACCCGGTGGGCGGGGAGCTCCTACAATGAGCAGTTCTTC. Protein product: CATRWAGSSYNEQFF.

This chain connects TRBV5-1 to TRBJ2-5; possible D gene TRBD2, 5 bases. Germline CDR1 reads SGHRS; CDR2 reads YFSETQ. The ends were cut back, 5 bases at V and 7 bases at J, with 9 bases in the middle. The CDR3 loop spans 11 amino acids. The CDR3 reads CASSIEGTQYF. CDR3 nucleotide sequence: TGCGCCAGCAGTATCGAGGGGACCCAGTACTTC.

The CDR3 nucleotides are TGTGCCAGCAGTTTAGGACTAGCGGGATATGAGCAGTTCTTC. The encoded protein is CASSLGLAGYEQFF. J is TRBJ2-1 and V is TRBV12-3 or TRBV12-4; 11 nucleotides match TRBD2. The CDR3 has 14 amino acids. V gave up 1 base and J gave up 8 bases; unmatched junction bases: 1.

This chain uses TRBV7-8 with TRBJ1-2; no clear D gene. Germline V gene data show CDR1 as SGHVS and CDR2 as FQNEAQ. The CDR3 has 13 amino acids. V lost 4 bases and J lost 2, with 8 bases in between. CDR3 nucleotides: TGTGCCAGCAGCTCCGCGGGGAACTATGGCTACACCTTC. Protein sequence: CASSSAGNYGYTF.

The J gene is TRBJ1-1, the V gene TRBV25-1; D is perhaps TRBD1 (5 bases). This CDR3 comprises 14 residues. Germline V gene data show CDR1 as MGHDK and CDR2 as SYGVNS. Trimming cost V 6 bases and J 2 bases, with 13 bases left between them. The DNA for the CDR3 is TGTGCCAGCAGCGAGGGACTCCGAAACACTGAAGCTTTCTTT. Translation: CASSEGLRNTEAFF. Looking up the rest from reference TRBV25-1 and TRBJ1-1 gives the full variable domain: EADIYQTPRYLVIGTGKKITLECSQTMGHDKMYWYQQDPGMELHLIHYSYGVNSTEKGDLSSESTVSRIRTEHFPLTLESARPSHTSQYLCASSEGLRNTEAFFGQGTRLTVV.

The chain is built from TRBV6-2 or TRBV6-3 and TRBJ2-5; 7 nucleotides agree with TRBD2. There are 15 residues in the CDR3. Germline CDR1 reads MNHEY; CDR2 reads SVGEGT. The J segment lost 3 bases and the V segment lost 2 bases, leaving 6 bases of the junction unmatched. CDR3 nucleotide sequence: TGTGCCAGCAGTTACGGCTCTAGCGGAAAAGAGACCCAGTACTTC. This codes for CASSYGSSGKETQYF.

In the case of this clonotype: A read error may account for a junction end that differs from germline. V and J are TRBV4-1 and TRBJ2-5, with 7 bases fitting TRBD2. The CDR3 runs to 13 residues. Germline V gives CDR1 MGHRA, CDR2 YSYEKL. CDR3 region: CASGGSAQEAQYF. CDR3 bases: TGCGCCAGCGGCGGGAGTGCCCAAGAGGCCCAGTACTTC.

The chain employs TRBV6-6 and TRBJ1-2; D remains ambiguous. CDR1 and CDR2 (germline): MNHNY, SVGAGI (reference sequence). This CDR3 is 13 amino acids long. V shed 0 bases and J shed 1 base, with 3 bases lying between them. CDR3 sequence: CASSYSHNYGYTF. The CDR3 DNA sequence: TGTGCCAGCAGTTACTCGCATAACTATGGCTACACCTTC.

Written as DNA, the CDR3 is TGTGCCAGCAGTTCTAGGCAGAGCGCGAACACCGGGGAGCTGTTTTTT. Translating gives CASSSRQSANTGELFF. The genes are TRBV6-2 or TRBV6-3 and TRBJ2-2; D gene ambiguous. V lost 4 bases, J lost 0 bases, and 12 bases lay in between. The CDR3 runs to 16 residues. CDR1 MNHEY and CDR2 SVGEGT come from the germline V gene.

Only a few counts were recorded for this clonotype. The chain uses TRBV6-6 and TRBJ2-5, with TRBD2 matching 8 bases. Gene TRBJ2-7 matches the end of the DNA better, so the J call may be wrong. The CDR3 runs to 15 residues. Germline values: CDR1 MNHNY, CDR2 SVGAGI (reference sequence). The CDR3 DNA reads TGTGCCAGCAGCTCCCCGGGACTAGGTCTGTACGAGCAGTACTTC. Its translation: CASSSPGLGLYEQYF.

The chain employs TRBV7-8 and TRBJ2-4; D is perhaps TRBD1 (6 bases). V gave up 4 bases and J gave up 0 bases, with 13 bases separating them. Germline V lookup: CDR1 SGHVS, CDR2 FQNEAQ. This CDR3 is 16 amino acids long. The CDR3 loop reads CASSSAPRGAKNIQYF. For the CDR3, the DNA is TGTGCCAGCAGCTCAGCGCCCAGGGGAGCCAAAAACATTCAGTACTTC. The variable domain in full, completed from reference TRBV7-8 and TRBJ2-4, reads GAGVSQSPRYKVAKRGQDVALRCDPISGHVSLFWYQQALGQGPEFLTYFQNEAQLDKSGLPSDRFFAERPEGSVSTLKIQRTQQEDSAVYLCASSSAPRGAKNIQYFGAGTRLSVL.

V is TRBV20-1 and J is TRBJ2-3; 7 bases align to TRBD1. Trimming at V came to 3 bases and at J to 3 bases, leaving 9 bases not matched to a gene. The CDR3 loop spans 15 amino acids. CDR1 and CDR2 from the germline V gene are DFQATT and SNEGSKA (reference sequence). The CDR3 sequence is CSASRGGVGTDTQYF. DNA of the CDR3: TGCAGTGCTAGCCGAGGGGGCGTGGGAACAGATACGCAGTATTTT.

This chain links TRBV6-1 with TRBJ1-1; maybe TRBD1 (6 bases). This CDR3 has 13 residues. Between the trimmed V and J ends, which lost 4 bases and 4 bases, there was a span of 10 bases. CDR1 is MNHNS and CDR2 is SASEGT in the germline V gene. As DNA, the CDR3 is TGTGCCAGCAGTGCCAAGGGGGGCACTGAAGCTTTCTTT. Its translation: CASSAKGGTEAFF.

This clonotype was found a few times. V gene TRBV20-1 combines with J gene TRBJ1-5; TRBD1 might be the D (6 bases). This CDR3 has 15 residues. Per germline, CDR1 DFQATT and CDR2 SNEGSKA (reference sequence). V lost 6 bases, J lost 5 bases, and 20 bases lay in between. The CDR3 reads CSAQPTGYRDQPQHF. The CDR3 DNA reads TGCAGTGCCCAGCCCACAGGGTATCGGGATCAGCCCCAGCATTTT.

V usage is TRBV4-1 and J usage is TRBJ1-2; the D is unclear. Germline V gives CDR1 MGHRA, CDR2 YSYEKL. The CDR3 is made up of 14 amino acids. Trimming left V 1 base short and J 0 bases short, with 6 bases between. In DNA, the CDR3 is TGCGCCAGCAGCCAAGGCATGGCTAACTATGGCTACACCTTC. Translation gives CASSQGMANYGYTF.

Concerning this clonotype: This may be a read error, as it is one base from a much larger clone. The V and J genes are TRBV7-9 and TRBJ2-1, with a possible D match to TRBD2 (6 bases). The J call may be faulty, since TRBJ2-7 better matches the DNA end. The CDR3 extends over 11 amino acids. CDR1 and CDR2 (germline): SEHNR, FQNEAQ (reference sequence). The CDR3 loop is CASSPMGGQYF. The CDR3 nucleotides read TGTGCCAGCAGCCCAATGGGGGGGCAGTACTTC.

The sample holds a few counts of this clonotype. The chain is built from TRBV12-3 or TRBV12-4 and TRBJ2-5, with TRBD2 matching 12 bases. CDR3 size: 16 residues. Trimming removed 2 bases from V and 11 bases from J; junction bases left unmatched: 12. This CDR3 is CASSLRLAGVGNEQYF. CDR3 in DNA: TGTGCCAGCAGTTTAAGACTAGCGGGAGTAGGGAATGAGCAGTACTTC.

This clonotype was seen a handful of times. V gene TRBV7-7 combines with J gene TRBJ2-7; 12 positions agree with TRBD2. Germline V lookup: CDR1 SSHAT, CDR2 FNYEAQ (reference sequence). The CDR3 length is 17 residues. The V segment lost 10 bases and the J segment 1 base; nucleotides outside the gene matches: 14. The chain's CDR3 is CATRLTSGSMLSYEQYF. The CDR3 nucleotides read TGTGCCACCAGATTGACTAGCGGGAGCATGTTGTCCTACGAGCAGTACTTC.

The V and J genes are TRBV20-1 and TRBJ1-4, with D tentatively TRBD1 (5 bases). Germline assignment: CDR1 DFQATT and CDR2 SNEGSKA (reference sequence). Trimming cost V 3 bases and J 5 bases, with 13 bases left between them. The length of the CDR3 is 14 residues. In DNA form, the CDR3 reads TGCAGTGCTAGCCGGGACGGACGAAATGAAAAACTGTTTTTT. Its translation: CSASRDGRNEKLFF.

The genes are TRBV7-2 and TRBJ1-5; 9 bases fit TRBD1. J was trimmed by 11 bases and V by 5 bases; bases with no gene match: 16. This CDR3 has 16 residues. Germline-derived CDR1 and CDR2 are SGHTA and FQGNSA. CDR3 nucleotide sequence: TGTGCCAGCAGCCAAACCGGGACAGGGACCTTAAGCGCCCAGCATTTT. This codes for CASSQTGTGTLSAQHF.

The J gene is TRBJ2-1, the V gene TRBV6-5; 7 bases line up with TRBD2. Germline lookup yields CDR1 MNHEY and CDR2 SVGAGI. Trimming cost V 0 bases and J 6 bases; bases outside gene matches: 11. CDR3 length: 17 amino acids. In nucleotides, the CDR3 is TGTGCCAGCAGTTACTCGGGTACTAGCGCGATTCGCAATGAGCAGTTCTTC. Translated: CASSYSGTSAIRNEQFF.

This chain joins TRBV27 and TRBJ2-2; the match to TRBD1 covers 8 bases. The CDR3 spans 13 residues. V shed 8 bases, J shed 5 bases, and the junction held 4 bases outside the gene matches. CDR1 and CDR2 (germline): MNHEY, SMNVEV (reference sequence). The CDR3 nucleotides read TGTGCCAGCTTCAGGGGGCGTACCGGGGAGCTGTTTTTT. As protein: CASFRGRTGELFF.

The CDR3: CASSADRGRVTEAFF. CDR3 nucleotide sequence: TGCGCCAGCAGCGCGGACAGGGGGCGGGTCACTGAAGCTTTCTTT. The chain combines TRBV5-1 with TRBJ1-1; 11 bases line up with TRBD1. This CDR3 has 15 amino acids. The ends lost 4 bases at V and 4 bases at J; junction bases unmatched: 6. Germline assignment: CDR1 SGHRS and CDR2 YFSETQ. Variable domain in full (rest from reference TRBV5-1 and TRBJ1-1): KAGVTQTPRYLIKTRGQQVTLSCSPISGHRSVSWYQQTPGQGLQFLFEYFSETQRNKGNFPGRFSGRQFSNSRSEMNVSTLELGDSALYLCASSADRGRVTEAFFGQGTRLTVV.

The chain recombines TRBV20-1 with TRBJ1-2; 8 nucleotides match TRBD1. The ends lost 4 bases at V and 6 bases at J; junction bases unmatched: 4. This CDR3 has 12 residues. The V gene's germline CDR1 is DFQATT and CDR2 SNEGSKA (reference sequence). CDR3 sequence (DNA): TGCAGTGCTAAGGGACAGGTCAATGGCTACACCTTC. This codes for CSAKGQVNGYTF.

This clonotype was recorded a few times. The chain is built from TRBV3-1 and TRBJ2-6; D is ambiguous. V dropped 4 bases and J dropped 2 bases, with 12 bases sitting between them. CDR1 and CDR2 from the germline V gene are LGHDT and YNNKEL (reference sequence). This CDR3 contains 16 residues. DNA for the CDR3: TGTGCCAGCAGCCTCCGACCAGGCGCTGGGGCCAACGTCCTGACTTTC. This gives the protein CASSLRPGAGANVLTF.

This clonotype was picked up a small number of times. The V call is TRBV20-1, the J call TRBJ1-2, with 8 bases fitting TRBD1. Germline V gene data show CDR1 as DFQATT and CDR2 as SNEGSKA (reference sequence). The CDR3 has 13 residues. The V segment lost 5 bases and the J segment 8 bases; nucleotides outside the gene matches: 10. For the CDR3, the DNA is TGCAGTGCTTATTCGGACAGGGCGGACGGCTACACCTTC. Its protein product is CSAYSDRADGYTF.

The gene calls are TRBV12-3 or TRBV12-4 and TRBJ1-2, with D hard to call. V was trimmed by 5 bases and J by 5 bases, leaving 18 bases between them. The CDR3 length is 15 residues. The CDR3 nucleotides are TGTGCCAGCAGTCTTCTGGGGAGGGCAAGTTATGGCTACACCTTC. Protein sequence: CASSLLGRASYGYTF.

This clonotype came up a few times. The chain employs TRBV9 and TRBJ2-3, with D hard to call. Trimming took off 0 bases at V and 7 bases at J, with 12 bases between the two ends. The CDR3 sequence is 14 residues long. The germline gives CDR1 SGDLS, CDR2 YYNGEE. DNA for the CDR3: TGTGCCAGCAGCGTAGATGGAACAACCTATACGCAGTATTTT. This sequence encodes CASSVDGTTYTQYF.